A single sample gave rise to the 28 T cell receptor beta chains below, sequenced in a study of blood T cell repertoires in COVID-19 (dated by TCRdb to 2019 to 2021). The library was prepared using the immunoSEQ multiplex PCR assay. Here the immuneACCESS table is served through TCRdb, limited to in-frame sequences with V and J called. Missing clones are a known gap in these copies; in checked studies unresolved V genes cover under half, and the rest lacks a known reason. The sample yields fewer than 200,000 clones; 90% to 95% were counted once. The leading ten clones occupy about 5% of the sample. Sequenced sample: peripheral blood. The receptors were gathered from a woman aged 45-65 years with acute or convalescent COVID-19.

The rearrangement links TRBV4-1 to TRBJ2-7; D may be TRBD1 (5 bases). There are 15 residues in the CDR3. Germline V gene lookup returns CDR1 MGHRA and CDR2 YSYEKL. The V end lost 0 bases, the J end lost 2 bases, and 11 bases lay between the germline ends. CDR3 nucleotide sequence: TGCGCCAGCAGCCAAGAGGAACAGGTTCCCTACGAGCAGTACTTC. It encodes CASSQEEQVPYEQYF.

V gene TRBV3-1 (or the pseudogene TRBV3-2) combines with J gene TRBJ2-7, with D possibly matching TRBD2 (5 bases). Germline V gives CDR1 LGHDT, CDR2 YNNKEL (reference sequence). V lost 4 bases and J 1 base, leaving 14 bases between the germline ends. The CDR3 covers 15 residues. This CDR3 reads CASSPGGLASYEQYF. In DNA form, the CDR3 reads TGTGCCAGCAGCCCTGGAGGATTGGCGTCCTACGAGCAGTACTTC.

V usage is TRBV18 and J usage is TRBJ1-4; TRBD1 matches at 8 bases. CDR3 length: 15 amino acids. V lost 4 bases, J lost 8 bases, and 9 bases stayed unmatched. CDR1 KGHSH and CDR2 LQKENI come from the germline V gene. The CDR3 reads CASSLTQGAKEKLFF. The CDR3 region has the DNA TGTGCCAGCTCACTCACTCAGGGGGCAAAAGAAAAACTGTTTTTT. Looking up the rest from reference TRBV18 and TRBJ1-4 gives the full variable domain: NAGVMQNPRHLVRRRGQEARLRCSPMKGHSHVYWYRQLPEEGLKFMVYLQKENIIDESGMPKERFSAEFPKEGPSILRIQQVVRGDSAAYFCASSLTQGAKEKLFFGSGTQLSVL.

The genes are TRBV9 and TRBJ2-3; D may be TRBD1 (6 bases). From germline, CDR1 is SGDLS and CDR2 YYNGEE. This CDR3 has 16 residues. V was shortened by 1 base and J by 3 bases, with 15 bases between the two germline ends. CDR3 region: CASSVRGWGRTDTQYF. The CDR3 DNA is TGTGCCAGCAGCGTAAGGGGGTGGGGGCGGACAGATACGCAGTATTTT.

CDR3 protein: CASSLDSRGFWGYTF. CDR3 nucleotide sequence: TGTGCCAGCAGCTTGGATTCCAGGGGCTTCTGGGGCTACACCTTC. The chain couples TRBV5-4 to TRBJ1-2, with TRBD1 as a possible D gene (6 bases). Germline V gives CDR1 SGHNT, CDR2 YYREEE (reference sequence). The CDR3 runs to 15 residues. Trimming removed 0 bases at V and 8 bases at J, with 17 bases between.

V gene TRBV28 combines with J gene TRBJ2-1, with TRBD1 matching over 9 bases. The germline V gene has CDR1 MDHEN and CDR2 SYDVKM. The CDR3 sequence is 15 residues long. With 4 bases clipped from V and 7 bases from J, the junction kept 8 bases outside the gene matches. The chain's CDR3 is CASSSPGQGSNEQFF. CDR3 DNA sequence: TGTGCCAGCAGTTCTCCGGGACAGGGTTCGAATGAGCAGTTCTTC.

CDR3 sequence reads: CASSEVGDRANSPLHF. In DNA, the CDR3 is TGTGCCAGCAGTGAAGTGGGGGACAGGGCAAATTCACCCCTCCACTTT. This chain links TRBV2 with TRBJ1-6; 9 bases are a match to TRBD1. With 1 base clipped from V and 7 bases from J, the junction kept 5 bases outside the gene matches. CDR3 length equals 16 residues. CDR1 and CDR2 (germline): SNHLY, FYNNEI. The full variable domain, completed using reference TRBV2 and TRBJ1-6, is EPEVTQTPSHQVTQMGQEVILRCVPISNHLYFYWYRQILGQKVEFLVSFYNNEISEKSEIFDDQFSVERPDGSNFTLKIRSTKLEDSAMYFCASSEVGDRANSPLHFGNGTRLTVT.

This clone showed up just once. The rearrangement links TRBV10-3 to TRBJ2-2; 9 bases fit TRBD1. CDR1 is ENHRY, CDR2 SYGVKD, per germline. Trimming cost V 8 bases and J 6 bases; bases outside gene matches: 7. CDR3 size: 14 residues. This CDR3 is CAIRDRVGPGELFF. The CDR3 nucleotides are TGTGCCATCCGGGACAGGGTGGGTCCCGGGGAGCTGTTTTTT.

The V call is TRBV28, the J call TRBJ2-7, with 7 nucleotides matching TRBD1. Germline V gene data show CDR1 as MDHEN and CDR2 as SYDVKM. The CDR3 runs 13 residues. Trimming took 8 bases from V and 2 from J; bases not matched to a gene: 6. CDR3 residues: CASSGQATYEQYF. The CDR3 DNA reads TGTGCCAGCTCCGGACAGGCAACCTACGAGCAGTACTTC. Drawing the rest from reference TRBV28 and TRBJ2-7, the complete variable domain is DVKVTQSSRYLVKRTGEKVFLECVQDMDHENMFWYRQDPGLGLRLIYFSYDVKMKEKGDIPEGYSVSREKKERFSLILESASTNQTSMYLCASSGQATYEQYFGPGTRLTVT.

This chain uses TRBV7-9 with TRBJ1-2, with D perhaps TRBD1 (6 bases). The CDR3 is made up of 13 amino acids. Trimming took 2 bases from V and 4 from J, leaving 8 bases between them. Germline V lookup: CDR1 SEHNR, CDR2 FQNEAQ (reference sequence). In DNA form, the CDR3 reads TGTGCCAGCAGCTTAACAGGGACCTATGGCTACACCTTC. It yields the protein CASSLTGTYGYTF. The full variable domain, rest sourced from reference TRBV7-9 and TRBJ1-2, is DTGVSQNPRHKITKRGQNVTFRCDPISEHNRLYWYRQTLGQGPEFLTYFQNEAQLEKSRLLSDRFSAERPKGSFSTLEIQRTEQGDSAMYLCASSLTGTYGYTFGSGTRLTVV.

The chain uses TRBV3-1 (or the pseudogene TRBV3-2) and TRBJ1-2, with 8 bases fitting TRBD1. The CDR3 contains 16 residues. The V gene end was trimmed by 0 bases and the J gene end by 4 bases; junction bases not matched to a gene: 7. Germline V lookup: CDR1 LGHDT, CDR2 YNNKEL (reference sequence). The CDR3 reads CASSQDLDRAIYGYTF. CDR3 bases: TGTGCCAGCAGCCAAGATCTGGACAGGGCCATCTATGGCTACACCTTC.

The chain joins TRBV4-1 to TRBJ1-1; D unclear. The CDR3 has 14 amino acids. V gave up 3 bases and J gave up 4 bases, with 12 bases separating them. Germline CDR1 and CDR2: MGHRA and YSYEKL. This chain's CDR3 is CASSQSQFATEAFF. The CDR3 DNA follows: TGCGCCAGCAGCCAGTCTCAGTTTGCCACTGAAGCTTTCTTT.

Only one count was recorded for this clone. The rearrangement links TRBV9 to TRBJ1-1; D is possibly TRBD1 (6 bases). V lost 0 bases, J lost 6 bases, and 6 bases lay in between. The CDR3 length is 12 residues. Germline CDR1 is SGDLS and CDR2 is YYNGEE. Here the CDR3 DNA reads TGTGCCAGCAGCGTAGGGACAGCTGAAGCTTTCTTT. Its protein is CASSVGTAEAFF.

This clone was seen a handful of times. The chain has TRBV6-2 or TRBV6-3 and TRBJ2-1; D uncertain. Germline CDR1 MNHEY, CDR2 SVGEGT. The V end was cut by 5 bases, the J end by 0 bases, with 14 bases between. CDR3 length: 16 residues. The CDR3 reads CASSRLTSRSYNEQFF. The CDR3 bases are TGTGCCAGCAGTCGCCTTACGAGTCGCTCCTACAATGAGCAGTTCTTC.

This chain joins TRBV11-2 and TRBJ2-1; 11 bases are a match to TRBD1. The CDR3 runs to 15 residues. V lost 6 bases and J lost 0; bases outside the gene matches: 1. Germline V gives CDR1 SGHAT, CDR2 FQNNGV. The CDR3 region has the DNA TGTGCCAGCAGGGGACAGGGGGGCTCCTACAATGAGCAGTTCTTC. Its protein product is CASRGQGGSYNEQFF.

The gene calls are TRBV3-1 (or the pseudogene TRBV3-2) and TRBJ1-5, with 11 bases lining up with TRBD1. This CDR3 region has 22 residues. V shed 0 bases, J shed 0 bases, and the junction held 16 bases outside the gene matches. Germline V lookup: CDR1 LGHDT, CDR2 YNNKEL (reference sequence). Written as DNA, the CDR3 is TGTGCCAGCAGCCAAGATCCGAAGAACGTGGACAGGGGGCTAAATAGCAATCAGCCCCAGCATTTT. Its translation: CASSQDPKNVDRGLNSNQPQHF.

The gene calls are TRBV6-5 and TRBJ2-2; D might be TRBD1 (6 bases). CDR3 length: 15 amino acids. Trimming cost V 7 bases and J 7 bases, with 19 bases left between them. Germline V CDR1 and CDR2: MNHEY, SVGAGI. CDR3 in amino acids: CASTMGAGGNGELFF. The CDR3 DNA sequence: TGTGCCAGCACCATGGGGGCAGGAGGAAACGGGGAGCTGTTTTTT.

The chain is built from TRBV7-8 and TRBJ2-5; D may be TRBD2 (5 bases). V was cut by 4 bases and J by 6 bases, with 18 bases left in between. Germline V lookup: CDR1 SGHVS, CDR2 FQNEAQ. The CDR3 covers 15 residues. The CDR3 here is CASSSERVAAKTQYF. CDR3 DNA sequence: TGTGCCAGCAGCTCGGAGAGGGTCGCAGCGAAGACCCAGTACTTC.

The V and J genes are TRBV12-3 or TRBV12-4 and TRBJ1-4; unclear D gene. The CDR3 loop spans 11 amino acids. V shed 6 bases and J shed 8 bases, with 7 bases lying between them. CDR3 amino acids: CASSPGEKLFF. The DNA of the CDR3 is TGTGCCAGCAGCCCGGGGGAAAAACTGTTTTTT.

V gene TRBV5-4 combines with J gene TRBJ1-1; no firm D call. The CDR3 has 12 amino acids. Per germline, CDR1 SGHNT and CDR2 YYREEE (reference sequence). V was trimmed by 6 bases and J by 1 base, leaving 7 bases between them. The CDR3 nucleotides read TGTGCCAGCAACAATAAGAACACTGAAGCTTTCTTT. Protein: CASNNKNTEAFF. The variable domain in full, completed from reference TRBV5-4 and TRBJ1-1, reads ETGVTQSPTHLIKTRGQQVTLRCSSQSGHNTVSWYQQALGQGPQFIFQYYREEENGRGNFPPRFSGLQFPNYSSELNVNALELDDSALYLCASNNKNTEAFFGQGTRLTVV.

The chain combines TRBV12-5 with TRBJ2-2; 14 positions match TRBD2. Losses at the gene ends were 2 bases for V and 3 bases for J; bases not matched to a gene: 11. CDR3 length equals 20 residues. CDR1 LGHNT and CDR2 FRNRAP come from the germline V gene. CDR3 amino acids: CASGLSPGLAGDSYTGELFF. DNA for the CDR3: TGTGCTAGTGGTTTGTCCCCGGGACTAGCGGGGGATAGCTACACCGGGGAGCTGTTTTTT.

CDR3 sequence reads: CASSQDHEGADSYEQYF. The CDR3 DNA is TGCGCCAGCAGCCAAGATCATGAGGGGGCGGATTCCTACGAGCAGTACTTC. V usage is TRBV4-3 and J usage is TRBJ2-7; TRBD1 agrees at 7 bases. CDR1 is LGHNA, CDR2 YSLEER, per germline. CDR3 length: 17 amino acids. V was pared by 0 bases and J by 1 base, with 9 bases of the junction left unmatched.

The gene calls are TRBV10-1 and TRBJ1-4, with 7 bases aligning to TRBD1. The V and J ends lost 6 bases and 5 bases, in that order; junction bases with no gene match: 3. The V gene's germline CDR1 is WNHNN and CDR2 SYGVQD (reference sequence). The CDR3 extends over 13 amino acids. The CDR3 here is CASSRGQNEKLFF. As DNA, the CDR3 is TGCGCCAGCAGCCGGGGACAGAATGAAAAACTGTTTTTT.

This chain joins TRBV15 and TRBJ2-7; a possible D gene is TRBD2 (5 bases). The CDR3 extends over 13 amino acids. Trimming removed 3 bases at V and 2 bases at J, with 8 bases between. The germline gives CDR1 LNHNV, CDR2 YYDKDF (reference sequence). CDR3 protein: CATSSGLPYEQYF. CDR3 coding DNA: TGTGCCACCAGCAGCGGACTGCCCTACGAGCAGTACTTC.

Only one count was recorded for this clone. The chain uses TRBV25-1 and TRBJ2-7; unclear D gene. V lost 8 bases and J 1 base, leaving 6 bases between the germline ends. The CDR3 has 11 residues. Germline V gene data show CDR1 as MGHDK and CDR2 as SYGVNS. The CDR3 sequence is CASGSSYEQYF. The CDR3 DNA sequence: TGTGCCAGCGGCAGTTCCTACGAGCAGTACTTC.

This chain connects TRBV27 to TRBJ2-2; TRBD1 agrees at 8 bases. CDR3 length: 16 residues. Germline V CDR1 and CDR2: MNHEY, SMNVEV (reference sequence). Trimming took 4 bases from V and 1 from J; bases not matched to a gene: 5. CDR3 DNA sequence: TGTGCCAGCAGTTGGACAGGGACAGTGAACACCGGGGAGCTGTTTTTT. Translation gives CASSWTGTVNTGELFF.

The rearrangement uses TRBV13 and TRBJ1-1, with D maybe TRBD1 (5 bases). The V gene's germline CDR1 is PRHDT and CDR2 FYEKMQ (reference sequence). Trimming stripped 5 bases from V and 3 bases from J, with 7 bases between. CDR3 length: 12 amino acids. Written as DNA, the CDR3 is TGTGCCAGCAGCCGGGGGGACACTGAAGCTTTCTTT. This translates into CASSRGDTEAFF.

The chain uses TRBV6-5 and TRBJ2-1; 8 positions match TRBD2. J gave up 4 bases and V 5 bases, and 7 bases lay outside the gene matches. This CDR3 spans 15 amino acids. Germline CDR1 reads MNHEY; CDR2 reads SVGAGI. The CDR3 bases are TGTGCCAGCAGTCCGGGACTAGAGGGGTACAATGAGCAGTTCTTC. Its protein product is CASSPGLEGYNEQFF.